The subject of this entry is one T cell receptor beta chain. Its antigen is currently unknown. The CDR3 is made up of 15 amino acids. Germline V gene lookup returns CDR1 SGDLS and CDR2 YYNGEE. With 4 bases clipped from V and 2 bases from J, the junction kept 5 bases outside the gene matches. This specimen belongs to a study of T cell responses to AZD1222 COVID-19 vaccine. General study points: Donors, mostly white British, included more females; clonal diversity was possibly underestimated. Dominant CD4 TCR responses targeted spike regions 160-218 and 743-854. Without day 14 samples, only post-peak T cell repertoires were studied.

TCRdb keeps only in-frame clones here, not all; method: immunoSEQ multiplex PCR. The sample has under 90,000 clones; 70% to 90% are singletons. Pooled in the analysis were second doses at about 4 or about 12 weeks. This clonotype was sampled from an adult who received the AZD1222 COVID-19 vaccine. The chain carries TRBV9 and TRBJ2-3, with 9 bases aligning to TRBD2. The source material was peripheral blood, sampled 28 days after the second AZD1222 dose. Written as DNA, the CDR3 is TGTGCCAGCAGCCCCGGGACTAGCACCACAGATACGCAGTATTTT. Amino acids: CASSPGTSTTDTQYF. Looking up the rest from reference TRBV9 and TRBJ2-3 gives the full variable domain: DSGVTQTPKHLITATGQRVTLRCSPRSGDLSVYWYQQSLDQGLQFLIQYYNGEERAKGNILERFSAQQFPDLHSELNLSSLELGDSALYFCASSPGTSTTDTQYFGPGTRLTVL.